The 21 T cell receptor beta chains presented below share a single source sample, sequenced in a study of blood T cell repertoires in COVID-19. The data were produced by immunoSEQ multiplex PCR, yet TCRdb's version contains in-frame clones alone and is incomplete. The sample gives nearly 350,000 clones, 83% of which show up once; under 3% is in the top ten. The sequenced material came from peripheral blood. The receptors come from a man aged 30 to 45 with active or convalescent COVID-19.

This chain links TRBV10-2 with TRBJ2-5; D gene ambiguous. V lost 1 base to trimming and J lost 0 bases, with 6 bases between them. The CDR3 covers 14 residues. Germline assignment: CDR1 WSHSY and CDR2 SAAADI. The CDR3 DNA follows: TGCGCCAGCAGTGAGTTGGCCCACCAAGAGACCCAGTACTTC. This codes for CASSELAHQETQYF.

This clone was picked up one time. This chain uses TRBV29-1 with TRBJ1-4; 8 bases map to TRBD1. The CDR3 contains 13 residues. With V trimmed by 4 bases and J by 6 bases, 4 bases remained unmatched. Germline assignment: CDR1 SQVTM and CDR2 ANQGSEA. CDR3 DNA: TGCAGCGTTGCGGGACAGGATTATGAAAAACTGTTTTTT. Amino acids: CSVAGQDYEKLFF.

This chain links TRBV6-5 with TRBJ2-7, with D hard to call. In germline, CDR1 is MNHEY, CDR2 SVGAGI. V was shortened by 5 bases and J by 3 bases, with 11 bases between the two germline ends. The CDR3 contains 13 residues. The CDR3 sequence: CASSPSIYYEQYF. The DNA of the CDR3 is TGTGCCAGCAGTCCCTCGATCTACTACGAGCAGTACTTC.

This sequence joins TRBV27 and TRBJ2-3, with unresolved D. The CDR3 length is 13 residues. V lost 4 bases and J lost 4, with 9 bases in between. Germline assignment: CDR1 MNHEY and CDR2 SMNVEV (reference sequence). The CDR3 loop reads CASSSPGPDTQYF. CDR3 sequence (DNA): TGTGCCAGCAGTTCGCCCGGTCCAGATACGCAGTATTTT.

The gene calls are TRBV6-1 and TRBJ2-7; 8 bases match TRBD2. The CDR3 sequence is 16 residues long. J gave up 2 bases and V 3 bases, and 9 bases lay outside the gene matches. CDR1 is MNHNS and CDR2 is SASEGT in the germline V gene. The CDR3 coding sequence is TGTGCCAGCAGTGACGCCACTAGAGCGGGGGCCTACGAGCAGTACTTC. This translates into CASSDATRAGAYEQYF.

This clone was counted a few times. The CDR3 DNA is TGTGCCTGGAGCCCGACAGGGGGAACTCAGCCCCAGCATTTT. Translating it yields CAWSPTGGTQPQHF. This chain uses TRBV30 with TRBJ1-5, with 9 bases that match TRBD1. The germline gives CDR1 GTSNPN, CDR2 SVGIG (reference sequence). Germline trimming cut 3 bases from V and 6 bases from J; bases unmatched to any gene: 6. The CDR3 is made up of 14 amino acids.

This clone has a single count. As DNA, the CDR3 is TGTGCCAGCAACCAGGGGACAGGGAGCTCCTACGAGCAGTACTTC. The encoded protein is CASNQGTGSSYEQYF. The chain employs TRBV6-5 and TRBJ2-7; TRBD1 aligns across 9 bases. Germline assignment: CDR1 MNHEY and CDR2 SVGAGI. The CDR3 is 15 amino acids. Germline trimming cut 7 bases from V and 0 bases from J; bases unmatched to any gene: 7.

The chain is built from TRBV24-1 and TRBJ2-7, with D possibly matching TRBD1 (6 bases). V was trimmed by 4 bases and J by 3 bases, leaving 15 bases between them. The length of the CDR3 is 15 residues. Germline CDR1 reads KGHDR; CDR2 reads SFDVKD. CDR3 region: CATSDPTGDLYEQYF. The CDR3, as DNA: TGTGCCACCAGTGACCCGACAGGAGACCTCTACGAGCAGTACTTC.

This clone was seen more than once but under ten times. The rearrangement uses TRBV28 and TRBJ1-5; TRBD1 matches at 7 bases. The CDR3 spans 14 residues. Germline V lookup: CDR1 MDHEN, CDR2 SYDVKM. V shed 10 bases, J shed 8 bases, and the junction held 14 bases outside the gene matches. Here the CDR3 reads CATSVTGYGEPQHF. The CDR3 region has the DNA TGTGCCACTAGCGTGACAGGGTATGGAGAGCCCCAGCATTTT.

The J gene is TRBJ1-5, the V gene TRBV4-2; D gene uncertain. Trimming shortened V by 1 base and J by 2 bases, and 9 bases separated the two germline ends. CDR1 and CDR2 (germline): LGHNA, YNFKEQ. The length of the CDR3 is 15 residues. The CDR3 DNA reads TGTGCCAGCAGCCAAGCCTTTCAGGGCAATCAGCCCCAGCATTTT. As protein: CASSQAFQGNQPQHF.

The V and J genes are TRBV5-1 and TRBJ1-4, with 10 nucleotides matching TRBD1. CDR1 and CDR2 (germline): SGHRS, YFSETQ. J lost 2 bases, V lost 3 bases, and 4 bases had no gene match. The CDR3 contains 16 residues. CDR3 coding DNA: TGCGCCAGCAGCTGGGGACAGGGGACGACTAATGAAAAACTGTTTTTT. Translation gives CASSWGQGTTNEKLFF. Variable domain in full (rest from reference TRBV5-1 and TRBJ1-4): KAGVTQTPRYLIKTRGQQVTLSCSPISGHRSVSWYQQTPGQGLQFLFEYFSETQRNKGNFPGRFSGRQFSNSRSEMNVSTLELGDSALYLCASSWGQGTTNEKLFFGSGTQLSVL.

This chain joins TRBV6-5 and TRBJ2-3, with D perhaps TRBD2 (5 bases). The CDR3 contains 14 residues. Trimming cost V 6 bases and J 0 bases, with 10 bases left between them. The germline V gene encodes CDR1 MNHEY and CDR2 SVGAGI. The CDR3 DNA is TGTGCCAGCAGCCCGGGAACTAGCACAGATACGCAGTATTTT. Protein sequence: CASSPGTSTDTQYF.

The CDR3 here is CASRGTALGEKLFF. The CDR3 nucleotides are TGTGCCAGCAGGGGGACAGCCCTGGGTGAAAAACTGTTTTTT. V is TRBV2 and J is TRBJ1-4; 7 nucleotides agree with TRBD1. V dropped 6 bases and J dropped 7; count of bases not matched to a gene: 8. Looked up from germline, CDR1 is SNHLY and CDR2 is FYNNEI. The CDR3 runs to 14 residues.

The genes are TRBV19 and TRBJ2-1; TRBD2 matches at 7 bases. Per the germline V gene, CDR1 is LNHDA and CDR2 is SQIVND (reference sequence). Trimming at V came to 1 base and at J to 4 bases, leaving 4 bases not matched to a gene. This CDR3 has 15 residues. The DNA for the CDR3 is TGTGCCAGTAGTATAGTAGCGGGTGCTTACAATGAGCAGTTCTTC. Residues: CASSIVAGAYNEQFF.

The rearrangement uses TRBV18 and TRBJ2-3, with D unclear. The germline V gene has CDR1 KGHSH and CDR2 LQKENI. The CDR3 is made up of 12 amino acids. V shed 5 bases and J shed 1 base, with 4 bases lying between them. Here the CDR3 DNA reads TGTGCCAGCTCAAGCGGCACAGATACGCAGTATTTT. This translates into CASSSGTDTQYF.

This clone was observed a few times. The V and J genes are TRBV5-4 and TRBJ1-1; D possibly corresponds to TRBD1 (5 bases). V was clipped by 1 base and J by 3 bases, with 7 bases between them. Germline CDR1 SGHNT, CDR2 YYREEE (reference sequence). This CDR3 is built from 13 residues. The CDR3 coding sequence is TGTGCCAGCAGCTTGTCCAGGGACACTGAAGCTTTCTTT. It encodes CASSLSRDTEAFF.

This clone was observed once. The CDR3 DNA sequence: TGCGCCAGCAGCCAAGTCATTAGGGGGCTGAGAGAAAAACTGTTTTTT. Protein product: CASSQVIRGLREKLFF. V and J are TRBV4-1 and TRBJ1-4; 7 bases are a match to TRBD1. Germline loops: CDR1 MGHRA, CDR2 YSYEKL. V was clipped by 1 base and J by 8 bases; unmatched bases: 10. The CDR3 spans 16 residues.

J is TRBJ1-1 and V is TRBV2; the D gene is possibly TRBD1 (6 bases). CDR1 SNHLY and CDR2 FYNNEI come from the germline V gene. The ends were cut back, 8 bases at V and 3 bases at J, with 19 bases in the middle. The CDR3 has 15 amino acids. CDR3: CASSPDRGADTEAFF. CDR3 DNA sequence: TGTGCCAGCTCCCCTGATCGGGGGGCGGACACTGAAGCTTTCTTT. The full variable domain, rest sourced from reference TRBV2 and TRBJ1-1, is EPEVTQTPSHQVTQMGQEVILRCVPISNHLYFYWYRQILGQKVEFLVSFYNNEISEKSEIFDDQFSVERPDGSNFTLKIRSTKLEDSAMYFCASSPDRGADTEAFFGQGTRLTVV.

This chain connects TRBV6-2 or TRBV6-3 to TRBJ1-3; 9 bases are a match to TRBD1. V shed 4 bases and J 0 bases; nucleotides not matched to a gene: 16. CDR1 and CDR2 (germline): MNHEY, SVGEGT. This CDR3 is built from 20 residues. Here the CDR3 reads CASSSIGQGPHRFSGNTIYF. For the CDR3, the DNA is TGTGCCAGCAGTTCCATCGGACAGGGGCCCCACCGCTTCTCTGGAAACACCATATATTTT.

V usage is TRBV6-5 and J usage is TRBJ2-1; a possible D gene is TRBD2 (5 bases). There are 15 residues in the CDR3. Germline CDR1 reads MNHEY; CDR2 reads SVGAGI. V shed 8 bases and J shed 5 bases, with 19 bases lying between them. DNA of the CDR3: TGTGCCAGCGCCCCGAGTTGGACTTCTAACAATGAGCAGTTCTTC. It translates to CASAPSWTSNNEQFF.

The chain employs TRBV11-2 and TRBJ1-5; 8 nucleotides match TRBD1. Germline V CDR1 and CDR2: SGHAT, FQNNGV. J gave up 9 bases and V 5 bases, and 6 bases lay outside the gene matches. The CDR3 contains 13 residues. This CDR3 is CASSPDRDRPQHF. The CDR3 nucleotides are TGTGCCAGCAGCCCGGACAGGGATCGGCCCCAGCATTTT.